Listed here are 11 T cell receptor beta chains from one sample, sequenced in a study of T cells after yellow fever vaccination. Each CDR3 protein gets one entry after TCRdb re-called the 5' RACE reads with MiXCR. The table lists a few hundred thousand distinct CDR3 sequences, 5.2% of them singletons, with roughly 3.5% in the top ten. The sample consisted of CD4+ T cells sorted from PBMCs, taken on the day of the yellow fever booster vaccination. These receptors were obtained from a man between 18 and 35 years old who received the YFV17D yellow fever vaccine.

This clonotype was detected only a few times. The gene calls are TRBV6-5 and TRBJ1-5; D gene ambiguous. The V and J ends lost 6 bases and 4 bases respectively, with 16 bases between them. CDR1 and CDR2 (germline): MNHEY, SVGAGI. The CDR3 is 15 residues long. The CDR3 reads CASSPTRAGNQPQHF. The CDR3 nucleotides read TGTGCCAGCAGCCCAACGCGGGCGGGGAATCAGCCCCAGCATTTT.

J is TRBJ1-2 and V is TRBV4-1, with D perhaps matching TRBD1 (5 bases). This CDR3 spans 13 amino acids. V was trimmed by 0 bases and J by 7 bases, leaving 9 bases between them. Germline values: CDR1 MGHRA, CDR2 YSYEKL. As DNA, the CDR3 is TGCGCCAGCAGCCAAGATCAACAGGTTGGCTACACCTTC. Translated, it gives CASSQDQQVGYTF.

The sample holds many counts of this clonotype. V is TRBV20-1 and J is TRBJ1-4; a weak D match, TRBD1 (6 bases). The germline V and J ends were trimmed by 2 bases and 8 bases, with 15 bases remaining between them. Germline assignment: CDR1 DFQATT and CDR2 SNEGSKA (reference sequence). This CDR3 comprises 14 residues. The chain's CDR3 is CSARPGGLREKLFF. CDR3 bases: TGCAGTGCTAGACCGGGGGGGCTCAGGGAAAAACTGTTTTTT.

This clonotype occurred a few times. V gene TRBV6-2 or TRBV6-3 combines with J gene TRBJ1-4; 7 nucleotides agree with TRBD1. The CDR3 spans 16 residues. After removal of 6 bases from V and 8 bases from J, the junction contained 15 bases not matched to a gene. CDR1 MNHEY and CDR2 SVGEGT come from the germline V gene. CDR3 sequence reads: CASRPDRFRPQEKLFF. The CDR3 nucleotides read TGTGCCAGCAGACCGGACAGGTTCCGACCCCAGGAAAAACTGTTTTTT.

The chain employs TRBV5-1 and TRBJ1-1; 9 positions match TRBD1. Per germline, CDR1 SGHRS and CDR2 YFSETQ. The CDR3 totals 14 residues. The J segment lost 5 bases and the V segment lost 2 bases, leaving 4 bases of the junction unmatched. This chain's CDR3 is CASSFTGGQTEAFF. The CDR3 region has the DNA TGCGCCAGCAGCTTCACAGGGGGCCAAACTGAAGCTTTCTTT.

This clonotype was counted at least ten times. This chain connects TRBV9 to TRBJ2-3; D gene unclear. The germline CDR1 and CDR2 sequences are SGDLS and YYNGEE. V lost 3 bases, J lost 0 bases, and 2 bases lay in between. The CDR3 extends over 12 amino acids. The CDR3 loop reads CASSASTDTQYF. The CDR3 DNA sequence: TGTGCCAGCAGCGCGAGCACAGATACGCAGTATTTT.

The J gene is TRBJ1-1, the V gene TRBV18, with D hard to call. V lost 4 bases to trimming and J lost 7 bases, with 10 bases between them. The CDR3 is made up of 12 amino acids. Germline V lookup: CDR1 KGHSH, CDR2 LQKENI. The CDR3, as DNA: TGTGCCAGCTCACGGGGTGAGGGTGAAGCTTTCTTT. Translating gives CASSRGEGEAFF.

The DNA for the CDR3 is TGTGCCAGCAGTGTCGGAGACAGGGGTGGGACTGAAGCTTTCTTT. It is translated as CASSVGDRGGTEAFF. This chain joins TRBV2 and TRBJ1-1, with 8 bases matching TRBD1. Germline CDR1 reads SNHLY; CDR2 reads FYNNEI. After removal of 4 bases from V and 5 bases from J, the junction contained 9 bases not matched to a gene. This CDR3 region has 15 residues.

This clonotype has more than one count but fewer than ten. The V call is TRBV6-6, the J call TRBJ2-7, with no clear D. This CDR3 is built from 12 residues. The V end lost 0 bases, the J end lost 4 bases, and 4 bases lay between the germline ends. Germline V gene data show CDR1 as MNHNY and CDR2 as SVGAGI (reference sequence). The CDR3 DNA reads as TGTGCCAGCAGTTACTCGAGGTACGAGCAGTACTTC. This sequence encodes CASSYSRYEQYF.

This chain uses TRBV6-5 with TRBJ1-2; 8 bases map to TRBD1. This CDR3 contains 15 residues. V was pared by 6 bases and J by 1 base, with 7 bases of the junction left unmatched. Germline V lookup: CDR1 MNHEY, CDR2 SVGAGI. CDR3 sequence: CASRPRTGNNYGYTF. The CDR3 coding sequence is TGTGCCAGCAGACCCCGGACAGGGAATAACTATGGCTACACCTTC.

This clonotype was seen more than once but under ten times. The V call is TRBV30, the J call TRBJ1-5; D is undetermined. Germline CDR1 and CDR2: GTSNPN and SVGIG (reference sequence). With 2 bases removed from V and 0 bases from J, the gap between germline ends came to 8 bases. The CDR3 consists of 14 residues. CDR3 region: CAWSRITSNQPQHF. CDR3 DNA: TGTGCCTGGAGTCGAATAACTAGCAATCAGCCCCAGCATTTT.